The rows below give T cell receptor beta chains drawn from one sample of a study of OX40 agonist ivuxolimab in advanced cancers. Assay: immunoSEQ multiplex PCR; the TCRdb copy retains only in-frame clones and omits some. The sample records 45,000 to 55,000 clones, 85% being singletons. The specimen was CD4+ or CD8+ T cells sorted from blood, collected in a trial of the OX40 agonist ivuxolimab. These receptors originate from an adult with an advanced solid tumor such as melanoma, head and neck, liver or kidney cancer. Each CDR3 is given with its conserved first and last residue. D genes are given only for firm matches. The size entry is marked missing in some rows and otherwise reads once, few, many or a size class.

clone_size,v_call,d_call,j_call,cdr3_aa,cdr3_nt
-,TRBV15,-,TRBJ1-2,CATSIGYGYTF,TGTGCCACCAGCATCGGCTATGGCTACACCTTC
-,TRBV11-1,-,TRBJ2-3,CASSANTDTQYF,TGTGCCAGCAGCGCCAACACAGATACGCAGTATTTT
medium-sized,TRBV7-9,-,TRBJ1-2,CASSLGQGQQNGYTF,TGTGCCAGCAGCTTAGGGCAGGGGCAGCAGAATGGCTACACCTTC
once,TRBV7-2,TRBD2,TRBJ2-3,CASSLTTSGSYTQYF,TGTGCCAGCAGCTTAACGACTAGCGGGAGTTATACGCAGTATTTT
-,TRBV7-8,-,TRBJ2-1,CASSLRDSYNEQFF,TGTGCCAGCAGCTTAAGGGACTCCTACAATGAGCAGTTCTTC
-,TRBV30,TRBD2,TRBJ2-2,CAWTSWWEGDTGELFF,TGTGCCTGGACGAGTTGGTGGGAGGGCGACACCGGGGAGCTGTTTTTT
-,TRBV19,-,TRBJ1-5,CASSIRGFDSNQPQHF,TGTGCCAGTAGTATCCGGGGGTTCGATAGCAATCAGCCCCAGCATTTT
-,TRBV6-1,-,TRBJ2-1,CASRGQSSYNEQFF,TGTGCCAGCCGAGGACAGTCCTCCTACAATGAGCAGTTCTTC
-,TRBV25-1,-,TRBJ1-4,CASSERGAGNEKLFF,TGTGCCAGCAGTGAAAGAGGGGCCGGTAATGAAAAACTGTTTTTT
-,TRBV18,-,TRBJ2-5,CASSTIEGIGETQYF,TGTGCCAGCTCGACCATCGAGGGGATTGGAGAGACCCAGTACTTC
-,TRBV4-1,-,TRBJ2-5,CASSMIPSRAFRREQYF,TGCGCCAGCAGCATGATCCCTAGCAGGGCCTTCAGGAGAGAGCAGTACTTC
-,TRBV28,TRBD1,TRBJ2-4,CASSSSQGAQRNIQYF,TGTGCCAGCAGTTCCTCACAGGGGGCGCAGAGAAACATTCAGTACTTC
-,TRBV9,TRBD2,TRBJ2-5,CASSVGSGRETQYF,TGTGCCAGCAGCGTAGGTAGCGGGAGAGAGACCCAGTACTTC
-,TRBV5-1,TRBD1,TRBJ2-7,CASSRGTGTGSSYEQYF,TGCGCCAGCAGCCGAGGAACCGGGACAGGGAGCTCCTACGAGCAGTACTTC
-,TRBV10-3,TRBD1,TRBJ1-5,CAIRPDRDQPQHF,TGTGCCATCAGACCCGACAGGGATCAGCCCCAGCATTTT
-,TRBV6-5,-,TRBJ1-2,CASSYGGDGNYGYTF,TGTGCCAGCAGTTATGGGGGGGACGGTAACTATGGCTACACCTTC
-,TRBV6-1,-,TRBJ2-7,CASSEGGTMIYEQYF,TGTGCCAGCAGTGAAGGCGGGACGATGATTTACGAGCAGTACTTC
-,TRBV14,-,TRBJ1-1,CASSQGQSMNTEAFF,TGTGCCAGCAGCCAAGGACAGAGCATGAACACTGAAGCTTTCTTT
-,TRBV28,-,TRBJ2-1,CASSLTHVSSYNEQFF,TGTGCCAGCAGTTTGACCCACGTGAGCTCCTACAATGAGCAGTTCTTC
-,TRBV6-4,TRBD1,TRBJ2-7,CASSLPGQGRGEQYF,TGTGCCAGCAGTTTGCCGGGACAGGGGAGAGGTGAGCAGTACTTC
-,TRBV15,-,TRBJ2-7,CATSRDNGPYEQYF,TGTGCCACCAGCAGAGATAACGGGCCGTACGAGCAGTACTTC
-,TRBV7-8,TRBD2,TRBJ2-3,CASSSWTSGVGDTQYF,TGTGCCAGCAGCTCCTGGACTAGCGGGGTGGGAGATACGCAGTATTTT
-,TRBV27,-,TRBJ2-2,CASSFRSHRANTGELFF,TGTGCCAGCAGTTTCAGGAGTCACAGGGCCAACACCGGGGAGCTGTTTTTT
-,TRBV19,-,TRBJ1-2,CAGSRGQDYGYTF,TGTGCCGGGTCCCGGGGGCAGGACTATGGCTACACCTTC
-,TRBV7-9,TRBD1,TRBJ1-1,CASSLAGDRAEAFF,TGTGCCAGCAGCTTAGCGGGGGACAGGGCTGAAGCTTTCTTT
-,TRBV10-3,TRBD1,TRBJ1-2,CAISESDRAIGYTF,TGTGCCATCAGTGAATCGGACAGGGCTATAGGCTACACCTTC
few,TRBV9,-,TRBJ2-3,CASSVGATDTQYF,TGTGCCAGCAGCGTAGGAGCTACAGATACGCAGTATTTT
-,TRBV2,TRBD1,TRBJ1-2,CASSERGGTYGYTF,TGTGCCAGCAGTGAAAGAGGGGGCACCTATGGCTACACCTTC
-,TRBV9,-,TRBJ1-4,CASSFTPTSTNEKLFF,TGTGCCAGCAGCTTTACACCCACTTCAACTAATGAAAAACTGTTTTTT
-,TRBV4-2,-,TRBJ2-5,CASSPRTAEETQYF,TGTGCCAGCAGCCCCCGAACGGCCGAAGAGACCCAGTACTTC
-,TRBV7-9,TRBD2,TRBJ2-2,CASSQGTSGNTGELFF,TGTGCCAGCAGCCAGGGGACTAGCGGAAACACCGGGGAGCTGTTTTTT
-,TRBV6-5,-,TRBJ2-7,CAISESLGGYEQYF,TGTGCCATCAGTGAGAGCCTGGGGGGCTACGAGCAGTACTTC
-,TRBV6-5,TRBD1,TRBJ1-5,CASRKTGNQPQHF,TGTGCCAGCAGAAAGACAGGGAATCAGCCCCAGCATTTT
-,TRBV29-1,-,TRBJ1-1,CSVAHGSVGGGTEAFF,TGCAGCGTTGCCCACGGAAGTGTTGGGGGGGGCACTGAAGCTTTCTTT
few,TRBV9,TRBD2,TRBJ2-2,CASSGLAGVDTGELFF,TGTGCCAGCAGCGGACTAGCGGGAGTGGACACCGGGGAGCTGTTTTTT
-,TRBV9,-,TRBJ1-5,CASSPTTGNNQPQHF,TGTGCCAGCAGCCCAACCACAGGGAACAATCAGCCCCAGCATTTT
-,TRBV5-1,-,TRBJ2-3,CASSGGPGTDTQYF,TGCGCCAGCAGCGGGGGACCCGGCACAGATACGCAGTATTTT
-,TRBV28,-,TRBJ2-3,CASTPQGDSTDTQYF,TGTGCCAGCACCCCCCAGGGCGATAGCACAGATACGCAGTATTTT
few,TRBV14,TRBD1,TRBJ1-1,CASSQPGGRTEAFF,TGTGCCAGCAGCCAACCAGGGGGACGAACTGAAGCTTTCTTT
-,TRBV5-1,-,TRBJ2-5,CASSPTDSQETQYF,TGCGCCAGCAGCCCCACGGACAGCCAAGAGACCCAGTACTTC
-,TRBV19,TRBD1,TRBJ1-1,CASSIGGFLDRGGTEAFF,TGTGCCAGTAGTATTGGAGGGTTTTTAGACAGGGGAGGCACTGAAGCTTTCTTT
-,TRBV7-9,TRBD2,TRBJ2-1,CASSRTSGGQFF,TGTGCCAGCAGCCGGACTAGCGGTGGGCAGTTCTTC
once,TRBV27,TRBD1,TRBJ1-5,CASSPDRGNQPQHF,TGTGCCAGCAGTCCGGACAGGGGCAATCAGCCCCAGCATTTT
-,TRBV5-4,TRBD1,TRBJ2-2,CASSGAGTGGRTGELFF,TGTGCCAGCAGCGGAGCCGGGACAGGGGGTCGGACCGGGGAGCTGTTTTTT
once,TRBV5-8,-,TRBJ2-1,CASSIPGRYNEQFF,TGTGCCAGCAGCATCCCGGGACGGTACAATGAGCAGTTCTTC
-,TRBV10-3,TRBD1,TRBJ2-7,CATTSLDRGYEQYF,TGTGCCACCACTTCCCTCGACAGGGGCTACGAGCAGTACTTC